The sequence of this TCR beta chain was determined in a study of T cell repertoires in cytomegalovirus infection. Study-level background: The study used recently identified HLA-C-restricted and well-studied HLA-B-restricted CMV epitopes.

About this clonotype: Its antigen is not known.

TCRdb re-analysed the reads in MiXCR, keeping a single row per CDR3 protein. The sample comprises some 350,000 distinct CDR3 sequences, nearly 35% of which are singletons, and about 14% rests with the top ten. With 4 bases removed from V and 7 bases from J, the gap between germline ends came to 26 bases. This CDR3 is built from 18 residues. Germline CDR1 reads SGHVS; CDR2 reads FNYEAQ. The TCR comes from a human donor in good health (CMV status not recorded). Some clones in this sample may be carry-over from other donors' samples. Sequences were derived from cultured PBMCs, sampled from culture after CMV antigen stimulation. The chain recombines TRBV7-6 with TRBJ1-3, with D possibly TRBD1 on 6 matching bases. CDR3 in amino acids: CASSSQDSPLILSNTIYF. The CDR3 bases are TGTGCCAGCAGCTCCCAGGACAGTCCCTTGATACTTTCTAACACCATATATTTT. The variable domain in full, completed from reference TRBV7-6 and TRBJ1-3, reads GAGVSQSPRYKVTKRGQDVALRCDPISGHVSLYWYRQALGQGPEFLTYFNYEAQQDKSGLPNDRFSAERPEGSISTLTIQRTEQRDSAMYRCASSSQDSPLILSNTIYFGEGSWLTVV.